This T cell receptor beta chain was sequenced during a study of cytomegalovirus exposure and HLA in healthy donors. At the level of the study: Early released data had about 85 million unique TCRs, all coming from HLA-typed donors.

Notes on the study in general: V- and J-gene trimming of TCR beta was linked (in a later analysis) to a missense DCLRE1C variant. Presence/absence results assume similar sequencing depth per donor, which may not hold. Clonal expansion was found to be greater in HLA-associated TCR beta chains than in equally common others in a later analysis.

13 Jbeta primers and 60 Vbeta primers were used for the PCR. Clones were read by immunoSEQ multiplex PCR, and TCRdb kept only the in-frame ones, dropping some. Of around 170,000 clones listed, around 68% are singletons. From germline, CDR1 is SEHNR and CDR2 FQNEAQ (reference sequence). V lost 5 bases and J 5 bases, leaving 10 bases between the germline ends. The length of the CDR3 is 12 residues. This clone was seen more than once but under ten times. Its antigen is not known. This chain joins TRBV7-9 and TRBJ2-7, with D unresolved. This receptor was taken from a girl aged 5 to 17 in good health and CMV-seronegative. Sequencing input: PBMCs. CDR3 coding DNA: TGTGCCAGCAGCCTACCCCGGGACGAGCAGTACTTC. Protein: CASSLPRDEQYF.